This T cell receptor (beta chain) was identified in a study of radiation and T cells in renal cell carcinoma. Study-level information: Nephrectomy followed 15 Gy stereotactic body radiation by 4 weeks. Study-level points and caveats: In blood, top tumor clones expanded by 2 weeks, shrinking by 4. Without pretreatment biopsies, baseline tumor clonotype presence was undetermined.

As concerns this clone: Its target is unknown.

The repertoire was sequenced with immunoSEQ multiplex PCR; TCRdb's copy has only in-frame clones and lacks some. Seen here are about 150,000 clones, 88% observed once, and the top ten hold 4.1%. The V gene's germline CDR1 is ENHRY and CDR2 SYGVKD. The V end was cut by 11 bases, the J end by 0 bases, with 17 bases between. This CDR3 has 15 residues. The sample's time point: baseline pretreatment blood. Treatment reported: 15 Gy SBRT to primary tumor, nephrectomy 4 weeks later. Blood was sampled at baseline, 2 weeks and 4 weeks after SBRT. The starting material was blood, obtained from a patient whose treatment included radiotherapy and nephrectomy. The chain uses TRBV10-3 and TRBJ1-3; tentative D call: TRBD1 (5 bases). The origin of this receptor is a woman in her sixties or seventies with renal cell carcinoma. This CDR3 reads CAARFSGSSGNTIYF. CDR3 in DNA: TGTGCCGCCCGATTCTCAGGGAGCTCTGGAAACACCATATATTTT.